The next 29 T cell receptor beta chains were all read from a single sample in a study of tumor-infiltrating lymphocytes in primary liver carcinoma. Total RNA (around 0.45 ug) served as template for TCR beta cDNA synthesis primed by a constant-region primer. Employing slightly modified ARM-PCR, three nested multiplex PCR rounds were run, and these gave rise to the TCR beta libraries. The opening two PCR rounds, about 11 cycles each, paired TRBV1-TRBV30 forward primers with a C-beta reverse primer. TCRdb reprocessed the multiplex PCR reads with MiXCR, giving one entry per CDR3 protein. There are more than 150,000 distinct CDR3 sequences in the sample; about 55% occur only once, and 70% to 80% lies in the top ten. Germline DNA was extracted alongside blood RNA, which was obtained from unsorted whole blood. Sequencing was carried out using peripheral blood. The receptor source for this set is a man aged 35 to 55 with primary liver carcinoma and hepatitis B virus infection.

This chain uses TRBV13 with TRBJ2-3, with TRBD2 as a possible D gene (6 bases). In germline, CDR1 is PRHDT, CDR2 FYEKMQ (reference sequence). Trimming took off 1 base at V and 0 bases at J, with 17 bases between the two ends. This CDR3 has 18 amino acids. The CDR3 bases are TGTGCCAGCAGCTTAGCAGGACTATCGGTCGCTAGCACAGATACGCAGTATTTT. This translates into CASSLAGLSVASTDTQYF.

Worth noting for this clonotype: Here the CDR3 omits its conserved ending phenylalanine or tryptophan, so a read error is the likely source. This chain's CDR3 is CARSQQGSSEQFL. In DNA, the CDR3 is TGTGCCAGGAGTCAACAGGGGAGTAGTGAGCAGTTCCTC. V gene TRBV6-2 or TRBV6-3 combines with J gene TRBJ2-1; TRBD1 matches 7 bases. The CDR3 length is 13 residues. V lost 9 bases, J lost 9 bases, and 11 bases stayed unmatched. Germline CDR1 is MNHEY and CDR2 is SVGEGT.

This clonotype was seen more than once but under ten times. The J gene is TRBJ2-5, the V gene TRBV5-5; 8 nucleotides match TRBD2. The CDR3 is made up of 16 amino acids. Germline CDR1 SGHKS, CDR2 YYEKEE (reference sequence). The J segment lost 5 bases and the V segment lost 4 bases, leaving 13 bases of the junction unmatched. CDR3 sequence: CASSNNPGGVGETQYF. In DNA, the CDR3 is TGTGCCAGCAGCAACAATCCGGGAGGGGTTGGGGAGACCCAGTACTTC.

This clonotype occurred many times. The chain couples TRBV11-2 to TRBJ2-5; tentative D call: TRBD2 (6 bases). Trimming removed 5 bases at V and 4 bases at J, with 14 bases between. Germline CDR1 SGHAT, CDR2 FQNNGV. The CDR3 consists of 14 residues. In DNA, the CDR3 is TGTGCCAGCAGCCGATCGGGACTGGGAGAGACCCAGTACTTC. Residues: CASSRSGLGETQYF.

The rearrangement uses TRBV30 and TRBJ2-2; 7 bases match TRBD1. With 2 bases clipped from V and 4 bases from J, the junction kept 7 bases outside the gene matches. Germline loops: CDR1 GTSNPN, CDR2 SVGIG (reference sequence). The CDR3 spans 15 residues. The chain's CDR3 is CAWSRGQPGTGELFF. The CDR3 region has the DNA TGTGCCTGGAGTAGGGGACAGCCGGGCACCGGGGAGCTGTTTTTT.

The chain recombines TRBV28 with TRBJ2-7; D is unresolved. Germline CDR1 reads MDHEN; CDR2 reads SYDVKM. This CDR3 contains 16 residues. Trimming removed 5 bases from V and 2 bases from J, with 19 bases in between. The CDR3 here is CASSLSSEPRPYEQYF. The CDR3 nucleotides read TGTGCCAGCAGTCTATCGTCGGAACCGAGACCCTACGAGCAGTACTTC.

V usage is TRBV5-6 and J usage is TRBJ2-5; the match to TRBD1 covers 8 bases. CDR3 length equals 15 residues. The V gene end was trimmed by 0 bases and the J gene end by 4 bases; junction bases not matched to a gene: 5. Germline V gene data show CDR1 as SGHDT and CDR2 as YYEEEE. This chain's CDR3 is CASSLDQGAGETQYF. The CDR3 DNA sequence: TGTGCCAGCAGCTTGGATCAGGGGGCAGGAGAGACCCAGTACTTC.

A remark on this clonotype: Because it lacks the conserved phenylalanine or tryptophan at the end, this CDR3 is likely a read error. V usage is TRBV11-2 and J usage is TRBJ2-7, with no clear D. The CDR3 sequence is 13 residues long. V lost 3 bases and J 7 bases, leaving 13 bases between the germline ends. Germline CDR1 is SGHAT and CDR2 is FQNNGV. CDR3 amino acids: CASSFRLTEEQYL. For the CDR3, the DNA is TGTGCCAGCAGCTTTCGGCTAACCGAGGAGCAGTACTTA.

This clonotype came up a few times. Being one base from a much bigger clone, this may be a read error. V gene TRBV29-1 combines with J gene TRBJ2-5; 7 positions match TRBD2. CDR1 SQVTM and CDR2 ANQGSEA come from the germline V gene. The CDR3 has 11 residues. With 7 bases clipped from V and 4 bases from J, the junction kept 3 bases outside the gene matches. CDR3 bases: TGCAGCGGTGGGGGGGGAGAGACCCAGTACTTC. It translates to CSGGGGETQYF.

This clonotype showed up just a few times. V and J are TRBV4-1 and TRBJ2-5; the match to TRBD1 covers 10 bases. Germline assignment: CDR1 MGHRA and CDR2 YSYEKL. The J segment lost 3 bases and the V segment lost 4 bases, leaving 5 bases of the junction unmatched. The CDR3 has 15 amino acids. For the CDR3, the DNA is TGCGCCAGCAGCCCGGGACAGGGGAACAAAGAGACCCAGTACTTC. Amino acid sequence: CASSPGQGNKETQYF.

A note on this clonotype: Since a much larger clone is just one base distant, this may be a read error. The chain links TRBV6-1 to TRBJ2-3; a possible D gene is TRBD1 (5 bases). Germline V gene data show CDR1 as MNHNS and CDR2 as SASEGT. This CDR3 spans 13 amino acids. As DNA, the CDR3 is TGTGCCAGCAGTGAACAGGGCACAGATATGCAGTATTTT. This gives the protein CASSEQGTDMQYF.

This clonotype was detected a few times. The V call is TRBV7-9, the J call TRBJ1-4; a weak D match, TRBD1 (5 bases). Trimming removed 4 bases from V and 6 bases from J, with 15 bases in between. Looked up from germline, CDR1 is SEHNR and CDR2 is FQNEAQ (reference sequence). This CDR3 is 15 amino acids long. In DNA, the CDR3 is TGTGCCAGCAGCTCAGGAGGGGCCGGGGATGAAAAACTGTTTTTT. Translating it yields CASSSGGAGDEKLFF.

Only one count was recorded for this clonotype. The rearrangement joins TRBV5-4 to TRBJ2-3; D ambiguous. CDR1 SGHNT and CDR2 YYREEE come from the germline V gene (reference sequence). The CDR3 has 15 residues. The germline V and J ends were trimmed by 1 base and 3 bases, with 12 bases remaining between them. CDR3: CASSLSNRLTDTQYF. CDR3 bases: TGTGCCAGCAGCTTGTCTAACCGCCTGACAGATACGCAGTATTTT.

This clonotype has just one count. V and J are TRBV4-2 and TRBJ2-3; tentatively, D is TRBD1 or TRBD2 (5 bases each). This CDR3 has 15 residues. Germline values: CDR1 LGHNA, CDR2 YNFKEQ. V lost 0 bases, J lost 9 bases, and 16 bases lay in between. The CDR3 loop reads CASSQESGATKTQYF. The CDR3, as DNA: TGTGCCAGCAGCCAAGAGTCCGGGGCTACTAAGACGCAGTATTTT.

In regard to this clonotype: Given a much more abundant clone one base away, this may be a read error. The chain has TRBV29-1 and TRBJ2-7, with D uncertain. This CDR3 comprises 14 residues. CDR1 is SQVTM, CDR2 ANQGSEA, per germline. The CDR3 is CSVVRRFASYGQYF. DNA of the CDR3: TGCAGCGTTGTACGGAGATTTGCCTCCTACGGGCAGTACTTC.

The chain joins TRBV11-2 to TRBJ2-1; 9 bases map to TRBD2. Germline V CDR1 and CDR2: SGHAT, FQNNGV. This CDR3 spans 16 amino acids. Trimming at V came to 8 bases and at J to 12 bases, leaving 20 bases not matched to a gene. CDR3 sequence (DNA): TGTGCCAGCTGCACGCGCCCCAGCGGGAGGATCTATGTGCAGTTCTTC. It encodes CASCTRPSGRIYVQFF.

The chain carries TRBV12-3 or TRBV12-4 and TRBJ2-7; D is perhaps TRBD2 (5 bases). The CDR3 consists of 12 residues. Trimming pared 5 bases from V and 7 bases from J, leaving 12 bases between. CDR3 loop: CASSRDNGEQYF. CDR3 sequence (DNA): TGTGCCAGCAGTCGGGATAATGGGGAGCAGTACTTC.

Turning to this clonotype: An end of the junction differs from the germline gene, which may be a read error. The chain uses TRBV11-1 and TRBJ2-3; 8 bases fit TRBD2. Germline loops: CDR1 SGHAT, CDR2 FQDESV (reference sequence). The CDR3 is made up of 18 amino acids. Here the CDR3 reads CASSFGIAGSASTDTQYF. CDR3 bases: TGTGCCAGCAGCTTTGGAATAGCGGGATCTGCTAGCACGGATACGCAGTATTTT.

The rearrangement uses TRBV6-5 and TRBJ2-5; possibly TRBD1 for D (5 bases). V shed 2 bases and J shed 1 base, with 14 bases lying between them. This CDR3 region has 16 residues. The germline gives CDR1 MNHEY, CDR2 SVGAGI. CDR3 loop: CASSYVVGQIQETQYF. Here the CDR3 DNA reads TGTGCCAGCAGTTACGTGGTGGGGCAGATCCAAGAGACCCAGTACTTC.

V gene TRBV4-2 combines with J gene TRBJ2-3; 8 bases map to TRBD2. This CDR3 contains 16 residues. After removal of 0 bases from V and 6 bases from J, the junction contained 8 bases not matched to a gene. Germline CDR1 LGHNA, CDR2 YNFKEQ. The CDR3 DNA reads TGTGCCAGCAGCCAAGAGAGGGCGGGAGGCCGGGATACGCAGTATTTT. It codes for CASSQERAGGRDTQYF.

This clonotype has at least ten counts. The chain combines TRBV11-2 with TRBJ2-1; tentatively, D is TRBD2 (6 bases). V shed 1 base and J shed 8 bases, with 15 bases lying between them. This CDR3 spans 15 amino acids. Germline values: CDR1 SGHAT, CDR2 FQNNGV. The CDR3 bases are TGTGCCAGCAGCTTAGCGTCCGGGGACTGGGATGAGCAGTTCTTC. Protein product: CASSLASGDWDEQFF.

The chain has TRBV7-8 and TRBJ2-1; the D gene is possibly TRBD2 (5 bases). The germline V gene has CDR1 SGHVS and CDR2 FQNEAQ. This CDR3 region has 14 residues. Trimming shortened V by 3 bases and J by 8 bases, and 14 bases separated the two germline ends. CDR3 in amino acids: CASSLTTSSDEQFF. The CDR3 coding sequence is TGTGCCAGCAGCTTGACTACTTCGTCCGATGAGCAGTTCTTC.

The chain carries TRBV29-1 and TRBJ2-2, with TRBD2 matching 7 bases. The V gene's germline CDR1 is SQVTM and CDR2 ANQGSEA. The CDR3 runs to 14 residues. V shed 0 bases and J 11 bases; nucleotides not matched to a gene: 9. The CDR3 spells CSVEDAAGAPELFF. CDR3 nucleotides: TGCAGCGTTGAAGACGCCGCGGGAGCCCCCGAGCTGTTTTTT.

This clonotype was detected once. The V and J genes are TRBV28 and TRBJ2-2; D remains ambiguous. The germline V gene has CDR1 MDHEN and CDR2 SYDVKM. Trimming removed 6 bases from V and 5 bases from J, with 10 bases in between. The CDR3 sequence is 13 residues long. CDR3 bases: TGTGCCAGCAGCAGCCCCGAAACCGGGGAGCTGTTTTTT. It codes for CASSSPETGELFF.

Remarks on this clonotype: This may stem from a read error, because a much larger clone lies one nucleotide away. The chain joins TRBV29-1 to TRBJ1-4; TRBD1 matches at 10 bases. This CDR3 comprises 15 residues. J was trimmed by 7 bases and V by 6 bases; bases with no gene match: 11. Germline V gene lookup returns CDR1 SQVTM and CDR2 ANQGSEA. CDR3 loop: CSVGDRGSWSEKLFF. The CDR3 bases are TGCAGCGTGGGGGACAGGGGATCTTGGAGTGAAAAACTGTTTTTT.

The CDR3 DNA follows: TGTGCCAGCAGCTTAAGGGCCCAGACGACCGGTTACGAGCAGTACTTC. Residues: CASSLRAQTTGYEQYF. The chain carries TRBV11-1 and TRBJ2-7, with unresolved D. CDR1 SGHAT and CDR2 FQDESV come from the germline V gene (reference sequence). The CDR3 is 16 residues long. The V end lost 2 bases, the J end lost 4 bases, and 18 bases lay between the germline ends. The full variable domain, its missing parts supplied by reference TRBV11-1 and TRBJ2-7, is EAEVAQSPRYKITEKSQAVAFWCDPISGHATLYWYRQILGQGPELLVQFQDESVVDDSQLPKDRFSAERLKGVDSTLKIQPAELGDSAMYLCASSLRAQTTGYEQYFGPGTRLTVT.

Only a few counts were recorded for this clonotype. J is TRBJ1-4 and V is TRBV29-1; D is perhaps TRBD1 (6 bases). V gave up 6 bases and J gave up 8 bases, with 13 bases separating them. CDR1 SQVTM and CDR2 ANQGSEA come from the germline V gene. There are 12 residues in the CDR3. In nucleotides, the CDR3 is TGCAGCGTCCGGGACAATGGCGAAAAACTGTTTTTT. Translating it yields CSVRDNGEKLFF.

The genes are TRBV20-1 and TRBJ2-3; the D gene is possibly TRBD2 (6 bases). Germline V CDR1 and CDR2: DFQATT, SNEGSKA (reference sequence). The CDR3 is 14 residues long. The germline V and J ends were trimmed by 0 bases and 6 bases, with 13 bases remaining between them. The CDR3 DNA follows: TGCAGTGCTAGAGATCTCCGGAGGGCTGATACGCAGTATTTT. Translating gives CSARDLRRADTQYF.

The chain combines TRBV6-6 with TRBJ2-7, with D unclear. Germline values: CDR1 MNHNY, CDR2 SVGAGI (reference sequence). The V end was cut by 5 bases, the J end by 0 bases, with 5 bases between. The length of the CDR3 is 12 residues. CDR3 nucleotides: TGTGCCAGCAGTCGCTCCTCCTACGAGCAGTACTTC. It specifies CASSRSSYEQYF.